The present T cell receptor beta chain was sequenced within a study of identical twins. V dropped 2 bases and J dropped 4; count of bases not matched to a gene: 14. This CDR3 spans 19 amino acids. CDR1 and CDR2 from the germline V gene are MGHRA and YSYEKL. About this clonotype itself: Its matching antigen is unknown.

Regarding the study as a whole: Whereas memory repertoires showed no such difference, abundant cord blood beta clonotypes carried fewer insertions. Beta out-of-frame twin sharing showed a weaker excess.

With template switching, a universal primer site was added, and the cDNA carried unique molecular identifiers. In TCRdb, the 5' RACE reads were re-called with MiXCR into one record per CDR3 protein. The sample lists approximately 890,000 distinct CDR3 sequences; around an eighth were seen once. This sample also belongs to another study, concerning yellow fever vaccine responses in identical twins. This second study notes: Twins' vaccine T cell response reportedly gave the appearance of partial convergence and partial personalization.

The rearrangement uses TRBV4-1 and TRBJ2-5; 12 bases are a match to TRBD2. Sequenced sample: PBMCs. The source of this sequence is a woman aged 18-29 years in good health. The CDR3 spells CASSQRFVLAGGPPETQYF. CDR3 bases: TGCGCCAGCAGCCAAAGATTCGTGCTAGCGGGAGGGCCCCCAGAGACCCAGTACTTC.